These 18 T cell receptor beta chains share one sample of origin, sequenced in a study of cytomegalovirus exposure and HLA in healthy donors. The primer mix had 60 Vbeta and 13 Jbeta primers. Clones were read by immunoSEQ multiplex PCR, and TCRdb kept only the in-frame ones, dropping some. The repertoire holds 150,000 to 190,000 clones, with more than 75% as singletons. The sample was PBMCs. The receptors shown here come from a woman younger than 35 in good health and CMV-seronegative.

The rearrangement uses TRBV4-3 and TRBJ2-1, with TRBD1 as a possible D gene (6 bases). This CDR3 is built from 13 residues. Germline V gene sequence: CDR1 LGHNA, CDR2 YSLEER. V was clipped by 4 bases and J by 10 bases, with 14 bases between them. The CDR3 loop is CASSPANREEQFF. CDR3 nucleotide sequence: TGCGCCAGCAGCCCCGCGAACAGGGAGGAGCAGTTCTTC.

The chain has TRBV4-1 and TRBJ1-2; no definite D call. CDR3 length equals 16 residues. Germline V lookup: CDR1 MGHRA, CDR2 YSYEKL. Trimming took off 1 base at V and 3 bases at J, with 15 bases between the two ends. CDR3 sequence (DNA): TGCGCCAGCAGCCAAGTCCTCGTTCCGGTACACTATGGCTACACCTTC. Protein sequence: CASSQVLVPVHYGYTF.

The chain couples TRBV2 to TRBJ2-1; 10 bases are shared with TRBD2. CDR1 is SNHLY and CDR2 is FYNNEI in the germline V gene. The CDR3 is made up of 15 amino acids. The J segment lost 4 bases and the V segment lost 3 bases, leaving 3 bases of the junction unmatched. CDR3 bases: TGTGCCAGCAGTGAGGTAGCGGGGGGTTACAATGAGCAGTTCTTC. As protein: CASSEVAGGYNEQFF.

The chain has TRBV6-5 and TRBJ2-3; no reliable D call. CDR1 and CDR2 (germline): MNHEY, SVGAGI. The CDR3 has 14 residues. V was pared by 9 bases and J by 4 bases, with 17 bases between. The CDR3 DNA sequence: TGTGCCAGTCGACCATCTCAAGGAGCAGATACGCAGTATTTT. Translation gives CASRPSQGADTQYF.

This chain links TRBV5-1 with TRBJ2-5; 10 bases fit TRBD2. The CDR3 has 17 residues. V shed 0 bases, J shed 2 bases, and the junction held 7 bases outside the gene matches. Germline V gene sequence: CDR1 SGHRS, CDR2 YFSETQ. The CDR3 region has the DNA TGCGCCAGCAGCTTGGGTCTAGCGGGAGCGGGACAAGAGACCCAGTACTTC. This sequence encodes CASSLGLAGAGQETQYF. The full variable domain, completed using reference TRBV5-1 and TRBJ2-5, is KAGVTQTPRYLIKTRGQQVTLSCSPISGHRSVSWYQQTPGQGLQFLFEYFSETQRNKGNFPGRFSGRQFSNSRSEMNVSTLELGDSALYLCASSLGLAGAGQETQYFGPGTRLLVL.

This sequence joins TRBV9 and TRBJ2-3; 10 positions agree with TRBD2. The CDR3 is 14 amino acids. Germline V gene sequence: CDR1 SGDLS, CDR2 YYNGEE. Trimming removed 2 bases from V and 5 bases from J; junction bases left unmatched: 2. The CDR3 protein is CASSVIAGGDTQYF. The DNA of the CDR3 is TGTGCCAGCAGCGTGATAGCGGGGGGAGATACGCAGTATTTT.

The chain recombines TRBV30 with TRBJ1-1; D not resolved. CDR1 is GTSNPN and CDR2 is SVGIG in the germline V gene (reference sequence). The CDR3 runs to 13 residues. V shed 3 bases and J shed 0 bases, with 8 bases lying between them. CDR3 residues: CAWSRNMNTEAFF. For the CDR3, the DNA is TGTGCCTGGAGCAGGAACATGAACACTGAAGCTTTCTTT.

The V and J genes are TRBV11-3 and TRBJ2-1; 8 bases agree with TRBD1. The junction had 3 bases not matched to a gene; V was cut back by 5 bases and J by 0 bases. The CDR3 runs to 15 residues. From germline, CDR1 is SGHNT and CDR2 YENEEA. The CDR3 loop is CASSHGQGSYNEQFF. The CDR3 coding sequence is TGTGCCAGCAGCCACGGACAGGGCTCCTACAATGAGCAGTTCTTC.

The chain couples TRBV28 to TRBJ2-7, with TRBD1 identical over 9 bases. Looked up from germline, CDR1 is MDHEN and CDR2 is SYDVKM. After removal of 6 bases from V and 1 base from J, the junction contained 7 bases not matched to a gene. This CDR3 is built from 15 residues. The CDR3, as DNA: TGTGCCAGCAGGCGATGGACAGGGGAGTCCTACGAGCAGTACTTC. As protein: CASRRWTGESYEQYF.

The chain couples TRBV6-5 to TRBJ2-5; D unclear. From germline, CDR1 is MNHEY and CDR2 SVGAGI. The CDR3 spans 13 residues. The ends were cut back, 5 bases at V and 1 base at J, with 8 bases in the middle. The CDR3 coding sequence is TGTGCCAGCAGTCGAGCACCCCAAGAGACCCAGTACTTC. Residues: CASSRAPQETQYF.

The chain couples TRBV27 to TRBJ2-3; 9 bases are a match to TRBD1. Unmatched junction bases numbered 9, after V lost 3 bases and J lost 2 bases. The CDR3 runs 17 residues. Germline CDR1 reads MNHEY; CDR2 reads SMNVEV (reference sequence). This chain's CDR3 is CASSFSYGTGNTDTQYF. The CDR3 nucleotides are TGTGCCAGCAGTTTCTCATACGGGACAGGGAACACAGATACGCAGTATTTT.

The chain couples TRBV5-5 to TRBJ2-7, with D hard to call. Trimming took 3 bases from V and 6 from J, leaving 10 bases between them. From germline, CDR1 is SGHKS and CDR2 YYEKEE (reference sequence). This CDR3 spans 12 amino acids. The CDR3 reads CASSSTNREQYF. Written as DNA, the CDR3 is TGTGCCAGCAGCTCTACTAACCGCGAGCAGTACTTC.

The rearrangement joins TRBV18 to TRBJ1-5; 7 bases line up with TRBD1. The trim removed 5 bases at V and 5 bases at J, leaving 15 bases unmatched. Per the germline V gene, CDR1 is KGHSH and CDR2 is LQKENI. CDR3 length: 17 residues. The CDR3 here is CASSSRALGGGHQPQHF. The CDR3 region has the DNA TGTGCCAGCTCATCACGGGCACTAGGAGGGGGCCATCAGCCCCAGCATTTT. The full variable domain, rest sourced from reference TRBV18 and TRBJ1-5, is NAGVMQNPRHLVRRRGQEARLRCSPMKGHSHVYWYRQLPEEGLKFMVYLQKENIIDESGMPKERFSAEFPKEGPSILRIQQVVRGDSAAYFCASSSRALGGGHQPQHFGDGTRLSIL.

The V call is TRBV7-9, the J call TRBJ2-2, with TRBD2 matching 7 bases. The CDR3 loop spans 11 amino acids. After removal of 11 bases from V and 3 bases from J, the junction contained 0 bases not matched to a gene. The germline CDR1 and CDR2 sequences are SEHNR and FQNEAQ (reference sequence). The CDR3 loop reads CARGDTGELFF. DNA of the CDR3: TGTGCCCGGGGGGACACCGGGGAGCTGTTTTTT.

The chain employs TRBV7-9 and TRBJ2-5; D possibly corresponds to TRBD1 (5 bases). V lost 0 bases, J lost 6 bases, and 11 bases lay in between. Germline values: CDR1 SEHNR, CDR2 FQNEAQ (reference sequence). There are 14 residues in the CDR3. DNA of the CDR3: TGTGCCAGCAGCTTAGCGAAGGGGATCCAGACCCAGTACTTC. This sequence encodes CASSLAKGIQTQYF.

The chain joins TRBV7-9 to TRBJ2-3; 10 nucleotides align to TRBD1. Germline V gene sequence: CDR1 SEHNR, CDR2 FQNEAQ (reference sequence). The CDR3 covers 18 residues. J gave up 2 bases and V 1 base, and 9 bases lay outside the gene matches. The CDR3 region is CASSLEYFGTGDTDTQYF. In nucleotides, the CDR3 is TGTGCCAGCAGCTTAGAGTACTTCGGGACAGGGGACACAGATACGCAGTATTTT. Filled out from reference TRBV7-9 and TRBJ2-3, the complete variable domain reads DTGVSQNPRHKITKRGQNVTFRCDPISEHNRLYWYRQTLGQGPEFLTYFQNEAQLEKSRLLSDRFSAERPKGSFSTLEIQRTEQGDSAMYLCASSLEYFGTGDTDTQYFGPGTRLTVL.

For the CDR3, the DNA is TGTGCCAGCAGCTTGGCCAGGGTTGGTCAGCCCCAGCATTTT. This sequence encodes CASSLARVGQPQHF. The chain couples TRBV5-5 to TRBJ1-5; a possible D gene is TRBD1 (5 bases). Trimming stripped 0 bases from V and 6 bases from J, with 10 bases between. This CDR3 is 14 amino acids long. From germline, CDR1 is SGHKS and CDR2 YYEKEE (reference sequence).

The chain links TRBV4-3 to TRBJ2-2; TRBD1 matches at 7 bases. The length of the CDR3 is 17 residues. Germline CDR1 is LGHNA and CDR2 is YSLEER. J gave up 1 base and V 3 bases, and 8 bases lay outside the gene matches. For the CDR3, the DNA is TGCGCCAGCAGCCAGTTTTTCGGGACAGAGAACACCGGGGAGCTGTTTTTT. Translating it yields CASSQFFGTENTGELFF.